Reported below is one TCR beta chain. Its antigen is still unknown. No base-level quality is on record; no much larger clone is a single base apart. The cysteine opens and the phenylalanine closes a CDR3 of 15 amino acids. Only CDR3 DNA remains: 45 bases, in frame from the first base. The V end loses 3 bases and the J end loses 1 base, and a stretch of 9 bases separates them. The germline V gene (reference sequence) supplies CDR1 LNHDA and CDR2 SQIVND. The library was obtained by PCR. The run used an Illumina HiSeq 2000. The public reads were quality trimmed at Q25 with fastp and then assembled into clones with MiXCR by TCRdb, keeping productive beta chains. Rows with a matching CDR3 protein are joined into one entry that keeps the most common DNA and genes. The sample contains over 100,000 distinct CDR3 sequences, roughly half of them found a single time. 9.5% to 15% of the sample is in the top ten clones.

These data belong to a study of CDR3 diversity in severe acne (dated by TCRdb to 2018 to 2020). The chain joins TRBV19 to TRBJ2-2; the D gene cannot be named for sure. The source material was blood. The sequence came from a male donor with acne. The CDR3 protein sequence reads: CASSIILGNTGELFF. The DNA sequence follows: TGTGCCAGTAGTATTATATTGGGGAACACCGGGGAGCTGTTTTTT.